The TCR beta chain described here comes from a study of blood T cell repertoires in COVID-19 (TCRdb year 2020). Regarding the study in general: Samples covering the acute and convalescent phases of COVID-19 were provided by collaborators in the United States, Italy and Spain. The prospective study material was composed of cDNA or gDNA derived from T cells, B-cell-depleted T cells, or PBMCs. Subjects who had been exposed to COVID-19, were actively infected with it, or had recovered from it provided the deeply sampled blood TCRbeta repertoires that made up the dataset. Samples were obtained from the ongoing ImmuneRACE study (first 160 participants) and from some 1,200 subjects provided by 6 global collaborators. A freely available public database, intended as a resource for researchers studying the immune response to SARS-CoV-2, is where the repertoires were released. Sample metadata almost always included a de-identified subject ID, COVID-19 status, age in years and sex. Where HLA class I and class II types were available, the types were taken from metadata supplied by the sample provider, not from assay-based typing.

The paper as a whole reports these results and caveats: The amount of clinical and demographic metadata varied by source and participant and was provided uncurated.

In the prospective study, participants were 18 to 89 years old, resided in approximately 25 geographic areas of the United States, and were enrolled through a virtual design. Cohort assignment in the prospective study relied on participant-reported clinical history from a screening survey and a study questionnaire. In the prospective study, mobile phlebotomists collected whole blood, serum and a nasopharyngeal or oropharyngeal swab from each participant. Additional blood draws and questionnaires over an approximately two-month period could optionally be provided by prospective study participants. Prospective study blood samples were shipped either frozen or at room temperature before DNA extraction. On this clone: Its antigen is not yet known. No per-base quality is available; no much larger clone lies one base away.

V was cut back by 4 bases and J by 4 bases, leaving a gap of 14 bases between them. CDR1 is given as SQVTM and CDR2 as ANQGSEA, both from the germline V gene. The CDR3 runs 14 residues from the cysteine to the phenylalanine. The CDR3 DNA has 42 bases and is translated from base 1. TCRbeta CDR3 regions were amplified from genomic DNA using the immunoSEQ Assay, a bias-controlled multiplex PCR. On the study's bioinformatics: Nucleated cell counts per sample were estimated from amplification of reference gene primers within the assay. Sequence reads were collapsed and filtered to measure the absolute abundance of every unique TCRbeta CDR3 rearrangement. For each sample, productive Simpson clonality was calculated as the square root of Simpson's diversity index over productive rearrangements. TCRdb took this table from immuneACCESS and kept in-frame rearrangements with V and J called. Such tables lack part of the clones; where checked against another copy, unresolved V genes explain under half of the gap, and the rest is unexplained. From that table come the V and J calls and clone size; the DNA was used to work out D and trimming. The sample contains about 270,000 clones, approximately 90% of them found a single time. The ten largest clones represent 1% to 1.5% of the sample.

Sequenced: PBMCs or T cells enriched from blood (not recorded which). This TCR derives from a woman aged 40-49 years with acute COVID-19. In this chain, TRBV29-1 is recombined with TRBJ1-5, with no confident D gene call. The CDR3 reads CSVVLRGINQPQHF. The DNA reads TGCAGCGTTGTTTTGCGCGGGATTAATCAGCCCCAGCATTTT.